This T cell receptor beta chain came from a study of T cell responses to AZD1222 COVID-19 vaccine. The CDR3 sequence is 17 residues long. Germline V gene data show CDR1 as SGHTA and CDR2 as FQGNSA. Trimming removed 4 bases from V and 1 base from J; junction bases left unmatched: 8. Study-wide results and caveats: Among vaccine-associated CD4 TCRs, coverage spanned spike, with dominance at 160-218 and 743-854.

TCRdb's table, derived via immunoSEQ multiplex PCR, lists solely in-frame clones and lacks some. This sample has over 50,000 clones, with over 75% found just once. Regarding this clone: Its target is unknown.

The starting material was peripheral blood, obtained on day 0 of AZD1222 vaccination. V is TRBV7-2 and J is TRBJ2-3; 10 bases agree with TRBD2. This clonotype was obtained from an adult in good health. CDR3 bases: TGTGCCAGCAGCTACGACAGGAGCGGGGGGGGCACAGATACGCAGTATTTT. This sequence encodes CASSYDRSGGGTDTQYF.